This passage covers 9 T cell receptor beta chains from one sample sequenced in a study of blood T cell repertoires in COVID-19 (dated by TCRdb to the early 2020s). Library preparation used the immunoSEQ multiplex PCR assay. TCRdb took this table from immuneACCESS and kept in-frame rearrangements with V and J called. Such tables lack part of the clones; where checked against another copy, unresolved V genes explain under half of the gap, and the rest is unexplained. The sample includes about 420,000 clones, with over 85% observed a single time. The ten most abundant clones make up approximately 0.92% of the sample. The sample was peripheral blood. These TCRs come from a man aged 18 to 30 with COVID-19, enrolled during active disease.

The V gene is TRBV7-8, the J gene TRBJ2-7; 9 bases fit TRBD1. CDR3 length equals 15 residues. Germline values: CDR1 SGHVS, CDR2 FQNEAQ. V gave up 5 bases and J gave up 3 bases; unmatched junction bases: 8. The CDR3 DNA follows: TGTGCCAGCAGCGGTACCGGGACAGGGAACTACGAGCAGTACTTC. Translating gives CASSGTGTGNYEQYF.

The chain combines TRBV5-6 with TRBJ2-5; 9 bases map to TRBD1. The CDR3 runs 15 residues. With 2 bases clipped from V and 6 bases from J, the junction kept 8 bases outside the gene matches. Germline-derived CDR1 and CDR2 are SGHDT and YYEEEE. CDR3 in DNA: TGTGCCAGCAGCTTATCCGGGACAGGGTTACAGACCCAGTACTTC. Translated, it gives CASSLSGTGLQTQYF.

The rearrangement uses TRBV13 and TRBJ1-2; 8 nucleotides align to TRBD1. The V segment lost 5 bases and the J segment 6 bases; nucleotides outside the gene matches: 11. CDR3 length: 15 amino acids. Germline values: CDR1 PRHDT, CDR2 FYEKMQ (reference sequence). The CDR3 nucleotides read TGTGCCAGCAGCCCGATGGGACAGGTGGGAAATGGCTACACCTTC. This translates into CASSPMGQVGNGYTF.

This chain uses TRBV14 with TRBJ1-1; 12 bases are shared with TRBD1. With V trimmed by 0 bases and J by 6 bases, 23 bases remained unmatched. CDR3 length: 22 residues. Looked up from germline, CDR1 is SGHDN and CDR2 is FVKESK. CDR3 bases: TGTGCCAGCAGCCAAGATAGTTTTAAGGGACAGGGGGCTTCGGTCCATTTTGCTGAAGCTTTCTTT. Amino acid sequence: CASSQDSFKGQGASVHFAEAFF.

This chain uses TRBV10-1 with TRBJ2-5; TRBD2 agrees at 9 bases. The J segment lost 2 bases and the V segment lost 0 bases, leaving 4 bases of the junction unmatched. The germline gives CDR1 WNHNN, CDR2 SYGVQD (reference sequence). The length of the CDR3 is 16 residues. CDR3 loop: CASSESSGGLQETQYF. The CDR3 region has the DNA TGCGCCAGCAGTGAGTCCAGCGGGGGGTTGCAAGAGACCCAGTACTTC.

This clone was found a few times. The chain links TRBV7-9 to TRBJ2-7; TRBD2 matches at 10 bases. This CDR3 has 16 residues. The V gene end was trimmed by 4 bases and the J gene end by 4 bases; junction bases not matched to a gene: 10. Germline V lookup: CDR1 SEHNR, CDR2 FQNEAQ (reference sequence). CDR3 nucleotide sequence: TGTGCCAGCAGCTCCTCCACGGGACTAGCGATTTACGAGCAGTACTTC. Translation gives CASSSSTGLAIYEQYF.

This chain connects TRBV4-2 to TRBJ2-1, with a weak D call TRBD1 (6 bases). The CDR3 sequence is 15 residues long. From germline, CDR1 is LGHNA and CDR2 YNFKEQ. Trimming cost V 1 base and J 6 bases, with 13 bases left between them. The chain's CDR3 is CASSQVTGGGNEQFF. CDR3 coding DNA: TGTGCCAGCAGCCAAGTGACAGGCGGCGGCAATGAGCAGTTCTTC.

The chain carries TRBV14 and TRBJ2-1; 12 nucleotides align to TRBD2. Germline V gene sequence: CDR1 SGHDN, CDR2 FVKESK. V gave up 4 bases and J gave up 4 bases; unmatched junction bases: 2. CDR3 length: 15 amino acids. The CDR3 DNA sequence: TGTGCCAGCAGCCCGGGACTAGCGGGTTACAATGAGCAGTTCTTC. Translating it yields CASSPGLAGYNEQFF.

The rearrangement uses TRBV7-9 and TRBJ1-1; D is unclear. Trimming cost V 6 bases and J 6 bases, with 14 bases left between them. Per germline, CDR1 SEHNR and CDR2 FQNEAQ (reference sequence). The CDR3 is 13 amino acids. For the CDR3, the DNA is TGTGCCAGCAGTCTTGAGGCGGTCGCTGAAGCTTTCTTT. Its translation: CASSLEAVAEAFF.